This T cell receptor (beta chain) originates from a study of blood T cell repertoires in COVID-19. The overall study: Nucleic acid was either cDNA or gDNA, and it came from T cells, B-cell-depleted T cells, or PBMCs.

This CDR3 has 19 residues. Germline assignment: CDR1 SNHLY and CDR2 FYNNEI. Trimming cost V 6 bases and J 0 bases; bases outside gene matches: 12. In the study's own analysis: Reference gene primer amplification gave estimated nucleated cell counts. The method was immunoSEQ multiplex PCR; TCRdb's version includes in-frame clones alone and lacks a portion of them. V, J and clone size are those of that table, while D and trimming were read from the DNA. Of 150,000 or so clones in the sample, around 83% were seen once. J is TRBJ2-6 and V is TRBV2, with 9 positions matching TRBD1. The TCR comes from a woman aged 55-70 years with acute or convalescent COVID-19. The material sequenced was peripheral blood. The DNA of the CDR3 is TGTGCCAGCAGCAGACCGGGACAGGGTTCCCTCTCTGGGGCCAACGTCCTGACTTTC. Its protein product is CASSRPGQGSLSGANVLTF.